What follows are 16 T cell receptor beta chains derived from one specimen sequenced in a study of T cell changes during pregnancy in multiple sclerosis. Generated by immunoSEQ multiplex PCR, the TCRdb table keeps only in-frame clones and is missing some. The sample gives around 50,000 clones, approximately 87% of which show up once; about 5.7% is in the top ten. Sequencing used peripheral blood from another person, used as feeder cells. These receptors were taken from a human donor whose cells served as feeder cells for cultures in a pregnancy study.

Regarding this clone: The junction shows a germline mismatch at one end, possibly a read error. The chain employs TRBV19 and TRBJ1-5, with D possibly being TRBD1 (6 bases). Per the germline V gene, CDR1 is LNHDA and CDR2 is SQIVND (reference sequence). The CDR3 has 10 residues. The CDR3 nucleotides read TGTGCCAGTAGTATGCGCCACAGGGATTTT. Protein product: CASSMRHRDF.

The chain uses TRBV5-1 and TRBJ2-1, with D perhaps matching TRBD2 (5 bases). The germline V gene has CDR1 SGHRS and CDR2 YFSETQ. The CDR3 loop spans 14 amino acids. Deletions cut 7 bases from V and 0 bases from J, with 11 bases between. The CDR3 here is CASSSGSSYNEQFF. The CDR3 DNA reads TGCGCCAGCTCCAGCGGAAGCTCCTACAATGAGCAGTTCTTC. Full variable domain (missing parts from reference TRBV5-1 and TRBJ2-1): KAGVTQTPRYLIKTRGQQVTLSCSPISGHRSVSWYQQTPGQGLQFLFEYFSETQRNKGNFPGRFSGRQFSNSRSEMNVSTLELGDSALYLCASSSGSSYNEQFFGPGTRLTVL.

This clone was observed a single time. The rearrangement uses TRBV6-5 and TRBJ2-1, with D maybe TRBD2 (5 bases). The CDR3 is made up of 13 amino acids. Germline CDR1 and CDR2: MNHEY and SVGAGI. Trimming removed 3 bases at V and 7 bases at J, with 10 bases between. The CDR3 sequence is CASSYFEGNEQFF. The CDR3, as DNA: TGTGCCAGCAGTTATTTTGAGGGAAATGAGCAGTTCTTC.

The table lists this clone with a few counts. The chain is built from TRBV4-1 and TRBJ2-7; the D gene is possibly TRBD1 (5 bases). The CDR3 is made up of 16 amino acids. CDR1 is MGHRA, CDR2 YSYEKL, per germline. V shed 1 base and J shed 5 bases, with 18 bases lying between them. For the CDR3, the DNA is TGCGCCAGCAGCCAAGTGGACATCCTCGTATTCCACGAGCAGTACTTC. It yields the protein CASSQVDILVFHEQYF.

The rearrangement links TRBV28 to TRBJ1-5; D unclear. Trimming took off 6 bases at V and 2 bases at J, with 11 bases between the two ends. CDR3 length equals 14 residues. The germline gives CDR1 MDHEN, CDR2 SYDVKM. CDR3 protein: CASSLGGGNQPQHF. In DNA, the CDR3 is TGTGCCAGCAGCTTGGGAGGAGGCAATCAGCCCCAGCATTTT.

This clone ranks as medium-sized. V gene TRBV28 combines with J gene TRBJ2-1; 10 bases match TRBD1. The V gene end was trimmed by 3 bases and the J gene end by 6 bases; junction bases not matched to a gene: 5. Germline values: CDR1 MDHEN, CDR2 SYDVKM. The CDR3 loop spans 15 amino acids. In nucleotides, the CDR3 is TGTGCCAGCAGTTTCCCGGGACAGGGGTTCAATGAGCAGTTCTTC. Protein: CASSFPGQGFNEQFF.

This clone was found a few times. The gene calls are TRBV6-4 and TRBJ2-1; possibly TRBD2 for D (5 bases). The CDR3 totals 15 residues. Germline CDR1 reads MRHNA; CDR2 reads SNTAGT. Trimming cost V 0 bases and J 2 bases, with 8 bases left between them. The CDR3 DNA sequence: TGTGCCAGCAGTGACTCGTCGGGAACCTACAATGAGCAGTTCTTC. Residues: CASSDSSGTYNEQFF.

Note on this clone: One end of the junction varies from germline; a read error may be responsible. CDR3 in amino acids: CASSLDATGHLF. The DNA of the CDR3 is TGCGCCAGCAGCTTGGACGCAACGGGACACCTTTTT. The V gene is TRBV5-1, the J gene TRBJ2-3; D perhaps matches TRBD1 (6 bases). The CDR3 has 12 amino acids. Germline assignment: CDR1 SGHRS and CDR2 YFSETQ.

The chain combines TRBV9 with TRBJ1-2, with unresolved D. The CDR3 has 14 amino acids. CDR1 and CDR2 (germline): SGDLS, YYNGEE. The ends were cut back, 0 bases at V and 8 bases at J, with 14 bases in the middle. DNA for the CDR3: TGTGCCAGCAGCGTAGCTAGCGGGGTTAGGGGCTACACCTTC. This gives the protein CASSVASGVRGYTF.

CDR3 in DNA: TGTGCCAGCAGCGCAAGGGACAACTACAATGAGCAGTTCTTC. Its translation: CASSARDNYNEQFF. The chain couples TRBV7-2 to TRBJ2-1, with D possibly being TRBD1 (6 bases). This CDR3 is 14 amino acids long. Per the germline V gene, CDR1 is SGHTA and CDR2 is FQGNSA. V was cut by 5 bases and J by 3 bases, with 11 bases left in between.

This chain links TRBV2 with TRBJ2-3, with D perhaps TRBD1 (5 bases). This CDR3 has 13 amino acids. Trimming removed 6 bases at V and 4 bases at J, with 11 bases between. Germline-derived CDR1 and CDR2 are SNHLY and FYNNEI. This CDR3 reads CASSPIGADTQYF. The CDR3, as DNA: TGTGCCAGCAGCCCCATAGGGGCAGATACGCAGTATTTT. The variable domain in full, completed from reference TRBV2 and TRBJ2-3, reads EPEVTQTPSHQVTQMGQEVILRCVPISNHLYFYWYRQILGQKVEFLVSFYNNEISEKSEIFDDQFSVERPDGSNFTLKIRSTKLEDSAMYFCASSPIGADTQYFGPGTRLTVL.

The chain recombines TRBV25-1 with TRBJ2-7; possible D gene TRBD2, 6 bases. Germline V gene data show CDR1 as MGHDK and CDR2 as SYGVNS. Trimming shortened V by 4 bases and J by 4 bases, and 11 bases separated the two germline ends. The CDR3 consists of 13 residues. The CDR3 loop reads CASSVKGRYEQYF. The CDR3 DNA is TGTGCCAGCAGTGTTAAGGGGAGGTACGAGCAGTACTTC.

This clone was counted a few times. The rearrangement uses TRBV5-1 and TRBJ1-4; D might be TRBD1 (5 bases). V gave up 3 bases and J gave up 1 base, with 10 bases separating them. This CDR3 spans 15 amino acids. The germline gives CDR1 SGHRS, CDR2 YFSETQ. CDR3 in amino acids: CASSSGPGTNEKLFF. In DNA form, the CDR3 reads TGCGCCAGCAGCTCGGGGCCCGGAACTAATGAAAAACTGTTTTTT.

The rearrangement joins TRBV18 to TRBJ2-7, with 12 bases that match TRBD2. This CDR3 comprises 16 residues. Per the germline V gene, CDR1 is KGHSH and CDR2 is LQKENI. The V and J ends lost 5 bases and 7 bases, in that order; junction bases with no gene match: 12. The CDR3 protein is CASSTASGRALFEQYF. The CDR3 DNA reads as TGTGCCAGCTCAACCGCTAGCGGGAGGGCCCTTTTTGAGCAGTACTTC.

This chain uses TRBV5-1 with TRBJ2-3; weak D call: TRBD1 (6 bases). With 3 bases removed from V and 1 base from J, the gap between germline ends came to 15 bases. The CDR3 has 16 amino acids. Germline V gene sequence: CDR1 SGHRS, CDR2 YFSETQ. CDR3 sequence: CASSWTQGFGTDTQYF. CDR3 DNA sequence: TGCGCCAGCAGCTGGACACAGGGATTTGGCACAGATACGCAGTATTTT.

This rearrangement joins TRBV5-4 to TRBJ2-1; 7 nucleotides agree with TRBD2. The length of the CDR3 is 14 residues. Germline lookup yields CDR1 SGHNT and CDR2 YYREEE (reference sequence). V shed 0 bases and J 9 bases; nucleotides not matched to a gene: 6. The CDR3 nucleotides read TGTGCCAGCAGCTTGGGGTCATGGGGGGGTGAGCAGTTCTTC. Protein product: CASSLGSWGGEQFF.